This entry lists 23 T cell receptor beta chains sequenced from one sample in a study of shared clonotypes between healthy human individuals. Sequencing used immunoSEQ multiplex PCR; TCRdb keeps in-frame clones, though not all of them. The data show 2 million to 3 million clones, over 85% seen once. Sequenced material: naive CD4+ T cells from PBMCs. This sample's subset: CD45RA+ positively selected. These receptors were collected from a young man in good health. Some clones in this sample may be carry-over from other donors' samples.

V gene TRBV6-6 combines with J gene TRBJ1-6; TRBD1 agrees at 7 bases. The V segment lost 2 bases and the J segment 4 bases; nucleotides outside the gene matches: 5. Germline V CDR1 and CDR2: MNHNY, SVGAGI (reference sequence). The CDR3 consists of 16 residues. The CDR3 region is CASSYIPGQYNSPLHF. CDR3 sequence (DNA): TGTGCCAGCAGTTACATACCGGGACAGTATAATTCACCCCTCCACTTT.

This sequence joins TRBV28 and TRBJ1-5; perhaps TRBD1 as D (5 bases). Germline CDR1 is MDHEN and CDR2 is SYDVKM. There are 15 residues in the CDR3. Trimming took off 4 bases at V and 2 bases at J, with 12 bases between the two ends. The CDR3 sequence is CASSSDGAGNQPQHF. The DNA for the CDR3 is TGTGCCAGCAGTTCTGATGGGGCCGGCAATCAGCCCCAGCATTTT.

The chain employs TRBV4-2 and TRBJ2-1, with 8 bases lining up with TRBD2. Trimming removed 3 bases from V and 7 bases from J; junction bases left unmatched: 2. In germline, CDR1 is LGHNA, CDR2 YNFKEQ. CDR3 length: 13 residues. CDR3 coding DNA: TGTGCCAGCAGCCACCCTAGCGGGAATGAGCAGTTCTTC. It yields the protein CASSHPSGNEQFF.

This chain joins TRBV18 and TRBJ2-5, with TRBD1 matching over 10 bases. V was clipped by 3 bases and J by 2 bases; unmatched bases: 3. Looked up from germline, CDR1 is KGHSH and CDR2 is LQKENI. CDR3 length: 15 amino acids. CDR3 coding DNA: TGTGCCAGCTCACCGACAGGGGGCGTACAAGAGACCCAGTACTTC. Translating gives CASSPTGGVQETQYF.

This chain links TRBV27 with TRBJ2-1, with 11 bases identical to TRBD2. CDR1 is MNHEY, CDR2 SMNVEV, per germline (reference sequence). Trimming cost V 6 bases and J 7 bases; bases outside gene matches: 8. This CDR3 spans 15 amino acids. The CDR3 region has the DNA TGTGCCAGCAGCATTAGCGGGAGGGAGTGGAATGAGCAGTTCTTC. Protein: CASSISGREWNEQFF.

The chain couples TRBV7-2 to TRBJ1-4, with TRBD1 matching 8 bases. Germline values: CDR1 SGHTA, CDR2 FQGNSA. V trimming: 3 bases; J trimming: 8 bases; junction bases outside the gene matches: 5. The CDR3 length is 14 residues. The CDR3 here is CASSFAGGGEKLFF. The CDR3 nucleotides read TGTGCCAGCAGCTTTGCAGGGGGCGGAGAAAAACTGTTTTTT.

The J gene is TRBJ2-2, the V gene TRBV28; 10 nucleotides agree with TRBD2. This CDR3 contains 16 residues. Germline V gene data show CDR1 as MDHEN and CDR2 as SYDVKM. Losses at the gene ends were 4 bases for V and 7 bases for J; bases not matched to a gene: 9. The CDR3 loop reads CASSSSSGRAVGELFF. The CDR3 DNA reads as TGTGCCAGCAGTTCGTCCAGCGGGAGGGCCGTCGGGGAGCTGTTTTTT.

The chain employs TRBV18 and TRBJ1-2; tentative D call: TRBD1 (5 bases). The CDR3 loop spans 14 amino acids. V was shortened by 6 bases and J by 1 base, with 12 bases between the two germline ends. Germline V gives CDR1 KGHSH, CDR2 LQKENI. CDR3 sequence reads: CASSSLGVNYGYTF. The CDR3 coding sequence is TGTGCCAGCTCGTCCCTGGGGGTTAACTATGGCTACACCTTC.

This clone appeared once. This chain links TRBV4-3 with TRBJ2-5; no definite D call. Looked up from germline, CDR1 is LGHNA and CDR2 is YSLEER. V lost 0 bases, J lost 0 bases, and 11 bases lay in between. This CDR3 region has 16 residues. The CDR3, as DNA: TGCGCCAGCAGCCAAGATGGTACTGGGTACCAAGAGACCCAGTACTTC. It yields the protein CASSQDGTGYQETQYF.

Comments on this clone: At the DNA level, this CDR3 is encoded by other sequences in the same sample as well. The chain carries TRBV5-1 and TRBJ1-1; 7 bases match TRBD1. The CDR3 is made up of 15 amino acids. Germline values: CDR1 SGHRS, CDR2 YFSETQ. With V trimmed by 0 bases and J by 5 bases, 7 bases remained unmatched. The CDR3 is CASSLDGQGGTEAFF. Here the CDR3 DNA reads TGCGCCAGCAGCTTGGATGGCCAGGGGGGAACTGAAGCTTTCTTT.

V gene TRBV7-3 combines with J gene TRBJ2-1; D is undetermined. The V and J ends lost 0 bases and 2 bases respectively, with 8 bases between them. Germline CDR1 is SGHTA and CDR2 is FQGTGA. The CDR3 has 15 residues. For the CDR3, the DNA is TGTGCCAGCAGCTTAACTGGCCCGACCTACAATGAGCAGTTCTTC. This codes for CASSLTGPTYNEQFF.

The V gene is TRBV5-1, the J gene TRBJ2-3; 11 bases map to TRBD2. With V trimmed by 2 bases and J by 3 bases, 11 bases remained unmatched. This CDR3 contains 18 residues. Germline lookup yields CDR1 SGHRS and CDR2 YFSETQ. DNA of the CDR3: TGCGCCAGCAGCTTTGGAACCCTAGCGGGAGGAGGTACAGATACGCAGTATTTT. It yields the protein CASSFGTLAGGGTDTQYF.

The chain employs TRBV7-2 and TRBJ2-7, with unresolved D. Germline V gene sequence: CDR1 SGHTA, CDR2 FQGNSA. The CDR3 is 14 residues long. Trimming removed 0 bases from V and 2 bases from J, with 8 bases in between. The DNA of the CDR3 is TGTGCCAGCAGCTTAGCGCCCAGTGCCTACGAGCAGTACTTC. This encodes CASSLAPSAYEQYF.

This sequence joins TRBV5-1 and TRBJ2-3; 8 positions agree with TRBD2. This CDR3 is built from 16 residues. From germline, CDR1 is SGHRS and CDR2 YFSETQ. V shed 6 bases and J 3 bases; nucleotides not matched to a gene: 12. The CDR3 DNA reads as TGCGCCAGCACCCCGGGGGGGAAGAGGGGAACAGATACGCAGTATTTT. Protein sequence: CASTPGGKRGTDTQYF.

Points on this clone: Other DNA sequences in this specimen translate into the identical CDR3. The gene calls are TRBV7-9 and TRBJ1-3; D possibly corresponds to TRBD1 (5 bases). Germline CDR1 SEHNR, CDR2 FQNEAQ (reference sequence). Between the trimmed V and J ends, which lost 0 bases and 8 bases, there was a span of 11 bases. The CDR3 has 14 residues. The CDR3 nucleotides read TGTGCCAGCAGCTTAGCTGGGGGGGGAGACACCATATATTTT. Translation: CASSLAGGGDTIYF.

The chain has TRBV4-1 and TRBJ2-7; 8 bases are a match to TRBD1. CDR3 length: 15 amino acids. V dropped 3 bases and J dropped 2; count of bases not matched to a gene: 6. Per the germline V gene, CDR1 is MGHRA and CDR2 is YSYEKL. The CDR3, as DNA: TGCGCCAGCAGCCAGCGACAGGGGATGACCTACGAGCAGTACTTC. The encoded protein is CASSQRQGMTYEQYF.

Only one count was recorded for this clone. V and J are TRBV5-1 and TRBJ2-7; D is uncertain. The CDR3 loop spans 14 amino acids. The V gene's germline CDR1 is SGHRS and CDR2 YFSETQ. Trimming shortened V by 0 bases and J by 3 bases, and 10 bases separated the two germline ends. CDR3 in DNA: TGCGCCAGCAGCTTGGGTTCCGGACGCTACGAGCAGTACTTC. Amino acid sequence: CASSLGSGRYEQYF.

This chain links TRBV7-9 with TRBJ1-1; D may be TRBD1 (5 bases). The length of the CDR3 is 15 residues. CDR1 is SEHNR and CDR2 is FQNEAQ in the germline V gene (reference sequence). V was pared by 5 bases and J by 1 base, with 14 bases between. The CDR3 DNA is TGTGCCAGCAGCCGTACGGGGCTACCGAACACTGAAGCTTTCTTT. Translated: CASSRTGLPNTEAFF.

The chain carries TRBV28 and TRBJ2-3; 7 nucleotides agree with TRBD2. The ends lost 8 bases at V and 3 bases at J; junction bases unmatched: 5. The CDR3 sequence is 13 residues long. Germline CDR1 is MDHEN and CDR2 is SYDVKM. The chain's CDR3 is CASAGEGTDTQYF. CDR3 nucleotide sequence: TGTGCCAGCGCGGGGGAGGGTACAGATACGCAGTATTTT.

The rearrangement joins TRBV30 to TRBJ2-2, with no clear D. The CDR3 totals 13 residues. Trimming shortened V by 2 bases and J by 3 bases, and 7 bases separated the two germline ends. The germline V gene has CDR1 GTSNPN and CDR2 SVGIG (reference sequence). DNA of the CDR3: TGTGCCTGGAGTAACACGCACACCGGGGAGCTGTTTTTT. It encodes CAWSNTHTGELFF.

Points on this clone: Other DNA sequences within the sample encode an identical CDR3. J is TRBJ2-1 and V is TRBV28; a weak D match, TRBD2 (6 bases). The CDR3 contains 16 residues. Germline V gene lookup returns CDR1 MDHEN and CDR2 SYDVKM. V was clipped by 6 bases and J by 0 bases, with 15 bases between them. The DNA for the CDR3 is TGTGCCAGCAGCCTTGCTGGGGGGAGCTCCTACAATGAGCAGTTCTTC. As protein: CASSLAGGSSYNEQFF. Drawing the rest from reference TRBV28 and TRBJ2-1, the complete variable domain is DVKVTQSSRYLVKRTGEKVFLECVQDMDHENMFWYRQDPGLGLRLIYFSYDVKMKEKGDIPEGYSVSREKKERFSLILESASTNQTSMYLCASSLAGGSSYNEQFFGPGTRLTVL.

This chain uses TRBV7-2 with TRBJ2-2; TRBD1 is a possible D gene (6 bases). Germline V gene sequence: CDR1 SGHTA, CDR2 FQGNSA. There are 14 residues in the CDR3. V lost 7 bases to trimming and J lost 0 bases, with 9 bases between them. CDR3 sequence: CASTRQANTGELFF. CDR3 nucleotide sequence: TGTGCCAGCACCAGACAGGCGAACACCGGGGAGCTGTTTTTT.

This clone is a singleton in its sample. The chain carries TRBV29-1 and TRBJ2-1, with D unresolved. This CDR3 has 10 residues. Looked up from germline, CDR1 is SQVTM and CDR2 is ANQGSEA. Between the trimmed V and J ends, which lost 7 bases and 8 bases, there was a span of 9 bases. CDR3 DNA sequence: TGCAGCGCCCAGAAGGATGAGCAGTTCTTC. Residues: CSAQKDEQFF.